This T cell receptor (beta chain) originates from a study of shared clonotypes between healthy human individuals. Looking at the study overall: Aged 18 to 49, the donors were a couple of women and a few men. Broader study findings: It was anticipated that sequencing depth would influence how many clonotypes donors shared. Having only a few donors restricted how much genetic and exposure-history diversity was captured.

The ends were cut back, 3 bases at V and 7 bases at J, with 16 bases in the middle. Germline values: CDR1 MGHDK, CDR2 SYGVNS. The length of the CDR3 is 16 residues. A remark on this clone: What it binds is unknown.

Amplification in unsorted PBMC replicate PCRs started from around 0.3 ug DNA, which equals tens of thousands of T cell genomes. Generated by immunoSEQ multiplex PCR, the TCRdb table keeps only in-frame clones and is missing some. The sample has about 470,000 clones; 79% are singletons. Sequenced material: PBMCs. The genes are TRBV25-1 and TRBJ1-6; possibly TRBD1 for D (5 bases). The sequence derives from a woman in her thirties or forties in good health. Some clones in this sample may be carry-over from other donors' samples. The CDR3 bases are TGTGCCAGCAGTGAGAGACCGGACATTCCCAATTCACCCCTCCACTTT. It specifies CASSERPDIPNSPLHF.